The 12 T cell receptor beta chains below come from one sample, sequenced in a study of naive and memory T cell subsets. Two oligonucleotides, mixed equimolar, formed the beta constant-region primer covering TRBC1 and TRBC2. Four rounds of PCR amplified the ligated cDNA using nested alpha and beta constant-region primers plus SP2. Each CDR3 protein is one row after TCRdb ran MiXCR on the UMI-ligation and nested PCR reads. The table records about 100,000 distinct CDR3 sequences, approximately 15% of them present only once. Their antigens are not known. Findings and limits, study-wide: Possibly reflecting memory cells re-expressing CD45RA, a few larger clonotypes occurred in naive repertoires, especially CD8.

The specimen sequenced was naive CD8+ T cells from blood. The receptor source for this set is a human donor in good health.

The chain recombines TRBV19 with TRBJ2-4; D call uncertain. From germline, CDR1 is LNHDA and CDR2 SQIVND (reference sequence). V dropped 0 bases and J dropped 6 bases, with 12 bases sitting between them. The CDR3 is made up of 15 amino acids. The CDR3 sequence: CASSIDPFSRNIQYF. The DNA for the CDR3 is TGTGCCAGTAGTATAGATCCGTTCAGCCGAAACATTCAGTACTTC.

The rearrangement links TRBV12-3 or TRBV12-4 to TRBJ2-1; D unresolved. V was pared by 6 bases and J by 0 bases, with 9 bases between. The CDR3 is 14 residues long. The CDR3 protein is CASSQASSYNEQFF. CDR3 coding DNA: TGTGCCAGCAGCCAAGCGAGCTCCTACAATGAGCAGTTCTTC.

This clonotype has a count of ten or more. This chain connects TRBV30 to TRBJ2-5; D gene unclear. Trimming removed 0 bases from V and 1 base from J, with 12 bases in between. CDR1 GTSNPN and CDR2 SVGIG come from the germline V gene (reference sequence). CDR3 size: 15 residues. The CDR3 nucleotides read TGTGCCTGGAGTGTAGGGCAGACATTCCAAGAGACCCAGTACTTC. This sequence encodes CAWSVGQTFQETQYF.

The V gene is TRBV23-1, the J gene TRBJ2-1; 12 bases agree with TRBD2. TRBV23-1 is sorted into the ORF group, with uncertain function. CDR3 length: 24 residues. V shed 2 bases and J 7 bases; nucleotides not matched to a gene: 30. DNA for the CDR3: TGCGCCAGCAGTCAACCCCTCGTTACGCCCGATAATCCTAGCGGGGGGGCCCAATTGAATGAGCAGTTCTTC. This sequence encodes CASSQPLVTPDNPSGGAQLNEQFF.

This clonotype was counted many times. The rearrangement uses TRBV20-1 and TRBJ1-1; 7 bases align to TRBD1. The junction had 5 bases not matched to a gene; V was cut back by 4 bases and J by 6 bases. CDR1 is DFQATT, CDR2 SNEGSKA, per germline (reference sequence). This CDR3 is 12 amino acids long. CDR3 DNA sequence: TGCAGTGCTAAAACAGGGGTCGCTGAAGCTTTCTTT. Its translation is CSAKTGVAEAFF.

At least ten counts were recorded for this clonotype. The CDR3 sequence: CASSSRSGSYNEQFF. The DNA of the CDR3 is TGTGCCAGCAGCTCCCGGTCCGGCTCCTACAATGAGCAGTTCTTC. V gene TRBV13 combines with J gene TRBJ2-1; unclear D gene. The CDR3 sequence is 15 residues long. Germline V CDR1 and CDR2: PRHDT, FYEKMQ (reference sequence). Trimming left V 4 bases short and J 0 bases short, with 10 bases between.

This clonotype was recorded a few times. This chain links TRBV5-6 with TRBJ2-7; possible D gene TRBD2, 7 bases. Germline V gene sequence: CDR1 SGHDT, CDR2 YYEEEE. The CDR3 contains 14 residues. Trimming cost V 4 bases and J 1 base, with 12 bases left between them. CDR3 region: CASSPEGGSYEQYF. Written as DNA, the CDR3 is TGTGCCAGCAGCCCCGAGGGGGGGTCCTACGAGCAGTACTTC.

This chain uses TRBV11-3 with TRBJ2-7; 9 nucleotides match TRBD1. V dropped 5 bases and J dropped 5; count of bases not matched to a gene: 7. The germline gives CDR1 SGHNT, CDR2 YENEEA. This CDR3 spans 14 amino acids. CDR3 nucleotide sequence: TGTGCCAGCAGCCCTAGGGACAGGGAAAACGAGCAGTACTTC. It yields the protein CASSPRDRENEQYF.

This clonotype was counted only a few times. The chain has TRBV29-1 and TRBJ1-1, with 10 nucleotides matching TRBD1. Germline assignment: CDR1 SQVTM and CDR2 ANQGSEA. CDR3 length: 12 residues. The J segment lost 5 bases and the V segment lost 3 bases, leaving 0 bases of the junction unmatched. The CDR3 reads CSVEDRGTEAFF. The CDR3 bases are TGCAGCGTTGAGGACAGGGGGACTGAAGCTTTCTTT.

The table lists this clonotype with many counts. The V gene is TRBV6-6, the J gene TRBJ2-1; 12 nucleotides align to TRBD2. This CDR3 is 15 amino acids long. J was trimmed by 4 bases and V by 6 bases; bases with no gene match: 4. Per the germline V gene, CDR1 is MNHNY and CDR2 is SVGAGI (reference sequence). Written as DNA, the CDR3 is TGTGCCAGCAGCCGGCTAGCGGGGGGGTACAATGAGCAGTTCTTC. It specifies CASSRLAGGYNEQFF.

The chain recombines TRBV5-1 with TRBJ2-3; D perhaps matches TRBD1 (5 bases). Per the germline V gene, CDR1 is SGHRS and CDR2 is YFSETQ. V lost 1 base to trimming and J lost 5 bases, with 14 bases between them. This CDR3 contains 15 residues. The CDR3, as DNA: TGCGCCAGCAGCTTGTGGGCAGGGCAAAAAGATACGCAGTATTTT. Protein product: CASSLWAGQKDTQYF.

This chain links TRBV5-1 with TRBJ2-1; TRBD1 agrees at 8 bases. V lost 2 bases and J lost 8; bases outside the gene matches: 9. The CDR3 loop spans 15 amino acids. In germline, CDR1 is SGHRS, CDR2 YFSETQ. The CDR3 sequence: CASSLQDRVLDEQFF. CDR3 sequence (DNA): TGCGCCAGCAGCTTACAGGACAGGGTGCTGGATGAGCAGTTCTTC. The whole variable domain, filled in from reference TRBV5-1 and TRBJ2-1, reads KAGVTQTPRYLIKTRGQQVTLSCSPISGHRSVSWYQQTPGQGLQFLFEYFSETQRNKGNFPGRFSGRQFSNSRSEMNVSTLELGDSALYLCASSLQDRVLDEQFFGPGTRLTVL.